The table lists the clone carrying this T cell receptor (beta chain) with a count of one. TCRdb's table, derived via immunoSEQ multiplex PCR, lists solely in-frame clones and lacks some. The sample contains 35,000 to 45,000 clones, approximately 84% of which appear only once. V was pared by 7 bases and J by 4 bases, with 3 bases of the junction left unmatched. The CDR3 runs to 14 residues. Germline CDR1 reads MNHEY; CDR2 reads SVGAGI. The sample is drawn from a study of blood T cell repertoires in COVID-19. In the study overall: The samples span acute and convalescent COVID-19 from the United States, Italy and Spain. PBMCs, B-cell-depleted T cells, or T cells were the source of the cDNA or gDNA that made up the material.

The origin of this receptor is a woman in her 70s in a cohort sampled during active COVID-19. The sample comprised peripheral blood. This chain uses TRBV6-5 with TRBJ2-2, with 10 bases identical to TRBD1. The CDR3 protein is CASTRTGGTGELFF. CDR3 DNA: TGTGCCAGCACCCGGACAGGGGGCACCGGGGAGCTGTTTTTT.